This TCR beta chain was recovered during a study of siplizumab effects on memory and regulatory T cells. Whole-study findings and limits: Proliferating Tregs in siplizumab cultures were never verified as suppressive.

The germline CDR1 and CDR2 sequences are KGHSH and LQKENI. V gave up 2 bases and J gave up 0 bases, with 11 bases separating them. This CDR3 spans 16 amino acids. Each sample had roughly 10^5 TCR templates assayed. Here immunoSEQ multiplex PCR was the method, and the copy in TCRdb shows in-frame clones only, minus some. Of about 110,000 clones in the sample, about 90% were seen once. Details on this clone: The antigen remains unidentified.

The gene calls are TRBV18 and TRBJ2-1; no clear D. Sample: Tregs sorted from blood. The TCR originated in a human donor in good health. CDR3 sequence (DNA): TGTGCCAGCTCACCATTTAACCCAAACTCCTACAATGAGCAGTTCTTC. Amino acids: CASSPFNPNSYNEQFF.